The clone carrying this T cell receptor (delta chain) was found a few times. Antigen unknown. The CDR3 runs 15 residues. V shed 1 base and J 2 bases; nucleotides not matched to a gene: 4. The germline gives CDR1 TSWWSYY, CDR2 QGS. The data were obtained in a study of Vδ1+ human thymocytes. The template was reverse-transcribed extracted RNA. Pooled V-gene forward primers with one constant-region reverse primer generated the CDR3 amplicons by multiplex PCR. TCRdb called clones from the multiplex PCR reads again using CATT. The repertoire holds 54,000 or so delta-chain clones, 15% seen once, with roughly 0.46% in the top ten. General study points: Unexpected Vdelta2 sequences could cause misinterpretation of bulk repertoire data. Thymic TRG and TRD repertoires appeared highly polyclonal, with Gaussian CDR3 length distributions. Unlike peripheral blood Vdelta1+ controls, thymic delta-chain sequences included around 21% Vdelta2 and few Vdelta3. TRG sequences recurred across donors, whereas TRD sequences stayed essentially private.

Input material: Vdelta1+ gamma-delta thymocytes from the thymus. This sample's subset: FACS-sorted CD3+ TCRalphabeta- TCRVdelta1+ TCRVdelta2- thymocytes. The chain links TRDV1 to TRDJ1; TRDD3 matches 7 bases. This TCR was sampled from a boy under three years old who had congenital heart surgery. The CDR3 bases are TGTGCTCTTGGGGAACACTGGGGCCTGACCGATAAACTCATCTTT. Its protein is CALGEHWGLTDKLIF.